The source of this TCR beta chain is a study of T cell responses to AZD1222 COVID-19 vaccine. About this clone: The antigen remains unidentified.

CDR1 and CDR2 from the germline V gene are SQVTM and ANQGSEA. V lost 6 bases, J lost 1 base, and 12 bases lay in between. The CDR3 loop spans 13 amino acids. Sequencing was performed with immunoSEQ multiplex PCR; in TCRdb, only in-frame clones are kept and a portion is missing. Of about 130,000 clones listed, about nine tenths are singletons. The study's findings and limits: Vaccine-related CD4 TCRs covered spike, predominating at 160-218 and 743-854. Spike-specific TCRs gained breadth and depth after people received two AZD1222 doses.

Source: peripheral blood, taken 28 days after the second AZD1222 dose. The V gene is TRBV29-1, the J gene TRBJ1-1, with D possibly being TRBD1 (5 bases). The sequence derives from an adult who received the AZD1222 COVID-19 vaccine. The CDR3 loop is CSVPTVSNTEAFF. CDR3 sequence (DNA): TGCAGCGTCCCGACAGTCTCGAACACTGAAGCTTTCTTT.